This T cell receptor beta chain emerged from a study of blood T cell repertoires in COVID-19. Study-level information: Specimens from acute and convalescent COVID-19 originated in the United States, Italy and Spain.

Assay used: immunoSEQ multiplex PCR; TCRdb lists only in-frame clones, some missing. The table includes 140,000 to 150,000 clones, around four fifths detected once. Participants, 18 to 89 years old, spanned approximately 25 US areas. Grouping used clinical history reported by participants in a survey and questionnaire. Material: PBMCs or T cells enriched from blood (not recorded which). This clonotype originated in a woman aged 50 to 65 with acute COVID-19.

The CDR3 DNA sequence: TGTGCCAGTAGTTACCCGCGGGGGGCAGATGGCACTGAAGCTTTCTTT. Its protein product is CASSYPRGADGTEAFF. The rearrangement joins TRBV19 to TRBJ1-1; TRBD1 is a possible D gene (6 bases). The CDR3 is 16 amino acids. V was shortened by 5 bases and J by 4 bases, with 20 bases between the two germline ends. Germline CDR1 is LNHDA and CDR2 is SQIVND (reference sequence).